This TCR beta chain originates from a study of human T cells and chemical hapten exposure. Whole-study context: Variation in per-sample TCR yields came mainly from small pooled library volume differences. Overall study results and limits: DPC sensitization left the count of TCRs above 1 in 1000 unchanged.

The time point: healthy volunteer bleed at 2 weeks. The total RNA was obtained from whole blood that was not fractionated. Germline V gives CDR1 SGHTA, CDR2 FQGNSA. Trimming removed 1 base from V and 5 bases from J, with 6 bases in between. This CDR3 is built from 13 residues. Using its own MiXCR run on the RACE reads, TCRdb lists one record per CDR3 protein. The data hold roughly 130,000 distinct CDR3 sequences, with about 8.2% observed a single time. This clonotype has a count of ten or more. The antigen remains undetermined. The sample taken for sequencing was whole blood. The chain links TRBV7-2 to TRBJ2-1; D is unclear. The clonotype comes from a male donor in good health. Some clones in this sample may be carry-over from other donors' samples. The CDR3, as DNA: TGTGCCAGCAGCTTAGGGGTCAACAATGAGCAGTTCTTC. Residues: CASSLGVNNEQFF. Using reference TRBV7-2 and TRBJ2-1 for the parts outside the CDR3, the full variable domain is GAGVSQSPSNKVTEKGKDVELRCDPISGHTALYWYRQSLGQGLEFLIYFQGNSAPDKSGLPSDRFSAERTGGSVSTLTIQRTQQEDSAVYLCASSLGVNNEQFFGPGTRLTVL.